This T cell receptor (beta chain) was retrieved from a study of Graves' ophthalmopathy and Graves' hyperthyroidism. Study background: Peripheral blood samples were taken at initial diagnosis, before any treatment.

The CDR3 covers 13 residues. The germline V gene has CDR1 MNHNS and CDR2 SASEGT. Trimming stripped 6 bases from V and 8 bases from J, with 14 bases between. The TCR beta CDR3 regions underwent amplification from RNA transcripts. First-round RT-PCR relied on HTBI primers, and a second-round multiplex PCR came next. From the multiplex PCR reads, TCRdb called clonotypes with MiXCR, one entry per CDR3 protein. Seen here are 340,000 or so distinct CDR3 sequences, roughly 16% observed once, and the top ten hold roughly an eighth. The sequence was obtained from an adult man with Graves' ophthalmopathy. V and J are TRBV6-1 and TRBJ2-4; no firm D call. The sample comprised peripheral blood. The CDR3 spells CASRAVRSDIQYF. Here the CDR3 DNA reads TGTGCCAGCAGAGCCGTAAGGAGTGACATTCAGTACTTC.